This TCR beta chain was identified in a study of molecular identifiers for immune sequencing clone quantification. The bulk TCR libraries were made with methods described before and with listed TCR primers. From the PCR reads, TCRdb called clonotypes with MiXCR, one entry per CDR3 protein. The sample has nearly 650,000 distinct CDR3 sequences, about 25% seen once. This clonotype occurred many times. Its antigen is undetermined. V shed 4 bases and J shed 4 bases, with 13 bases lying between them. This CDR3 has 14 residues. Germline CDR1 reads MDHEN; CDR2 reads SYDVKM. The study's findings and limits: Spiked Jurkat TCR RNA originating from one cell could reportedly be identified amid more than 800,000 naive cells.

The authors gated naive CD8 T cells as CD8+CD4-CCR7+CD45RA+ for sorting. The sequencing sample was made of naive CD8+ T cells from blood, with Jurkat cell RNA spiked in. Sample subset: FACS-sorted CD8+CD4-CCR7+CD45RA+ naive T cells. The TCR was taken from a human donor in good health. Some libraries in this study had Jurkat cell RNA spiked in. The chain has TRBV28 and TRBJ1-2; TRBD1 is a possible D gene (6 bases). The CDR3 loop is CASSSSGTLYGYTF. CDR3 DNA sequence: TGTGCCAGCAGTTCCTCCGGGACACTCTATGGCTACACCTTC.